Listed below are T cell receptor beta chains from one sample, sequenced in a study of cytomegalovirus exposure and HLA in healthy donors. The assay was immunoSEQ multiplex PCR, and TCRdb's table has in-frame clones only and misses some. The table shows more than 85,000 clones, with nearly 85% occurring only once. Sequenced material: PBMCs. The receptors derive from a man between 18 and 29 years old in good health and CMV-seronegative. Both conserved end residues are part of each CDR3. D genes are given only for firm matches. The size entry is marked missing in some rows and otherwise reads once, few, many or a size class.

abundance | j_gene | v_gene | d_gene | CDR3nt | CDR3aa
NA | TRBJ2-1 | TRBV14 | NA | TGTGCCAGCAGCCAAGTTGGCGGAAGGAACAATGAGCAGTTCTTC | CASSQVGGRNNEQFF
NA | TRBJ2-5 | TRBV5-6 | TRBD1 | TGTGCCAGCAGCTTGGGGCAGGGGGCGGCCGAGACCCAGTACTTC | CASSLGQGAAETQYF
NA | TRBJ2-1 | TRBV4-2 | TRBD2 | TGTGCCAGCAGCCAAGATCCTAGCGGAATCAATGAGCAGTTCTTC | CASSQDPSGINEQFF
NA | TRBJ2-3 | TRBV5-4 | NA | TGTGCCAGCAGCTCGATACGCACGGGACTCCTTTCCGATACGCAGTATTTT | CASSSIRTGLLSDTQYF
NA | TRBJ2-1 | TRBV29-1 | TRBD2 | TGCAGCGTTGCGACTAGCGGGAGGGATGAGCAGTTCTTC | CSVATSGRDEQFF
NA | TRBJ1-1 | TRBV28 | NA | TGTGCCAGCAGTTCCCCAGACGGTCAGGGGACATCTAACACTGAAGCTTTCTTT | CASSSPDGQGTSNTEAFF
many | TRBJ2-1 | TRBV5-1 | NA | TGCGCCAGCAGCGTTTTGGAAGGGGGCTCCTACAATGAGCAGTTCTTC | CASSVLEGGSYNEQFF
NA | TRBJ2-5 | TRBV5-4 | TRBD1 | TGTGCCAGCAGCTCCAGCCAGGGGGCGGGAGAGACCCAGTACTTC | CASSSSQGAGETQYF
NA | TRBJ2-3 | TRBV6-5 | TRBD2 | TGTGCCAGCAGGGCCCCGGGACTACGCACAGATACGCAGTATTTT | CASRAPGLRTDTQYF
NA | TRBJ1-6 | TRBV30 | TRBD1 | TGTGCCTGGAGCCCTACAGGGGAATGGAATTCACCCCTCCACTTT | CAWSPTGEWNSPLHF
NA | TRBJ2-5 | TRBV10-3 | TRBD2 | TGTGCCATCAGTGGTACTAGCGGGAGAGAGGAGACCCAGTACTTC | CAISGTSGREETQYF
NA | TRBJ1-2 | TRBV19 | TRBD1 | TGTGCCAGTAGTCCCAAAGGCCTCAACAGGGGGCCAGCATATGGCTACACCTTC | CASSPKGLNRGPAYGYTF
NA | TRBJ2-2 | TRBV25-1 | NA | TGTGCCAGCAGTGCGAGTCAAAACACCGGGGAGCTGTTTTTT | CASSASQNTGELFF
NA | TRBJ2-3 | TRBV9 | TRBD1 | TGTGCCAGCAGCCTAGGGACAGGGGACGATACGCAGTATTTT | CASSLGTGDDTQYF
NA | TRBJ1-3 | TRBV7-3 | NA | TGTGCCAGCAGTTTAGGGCGGGCAGCTCCGAGCTCTGGAAACACCATATATTTT | CASSLGRAAPSSGNTIYF
NA | TRBJ1-4 | TRBV5-5 | NA | TGTGCCAGCAGCAGGGGCCTAGGGACAACTAATGAAAAACTGTTTTTT | CASSRGLGTTNEKLFF
NA | TRBJ2-1 | TRBV4-1 | NA | TGCGCCAGCAGCCAAGTTCCTTCCGGGAGAGGTAATGAGCAGTTCTTC | CASSQVPSGRGNEQFF
NA | TRBJ1-2 | TRBV7-9 | NA | TGTGCCAGCAGCTTAGCCTCAGTAAACTATGGCTACACCTTC | CASSLASVNYGYTF
once | TRBJ2-7 | TRBV5-5 | NA | TGTGCCAGCAGCACGGGACATCTCTACGAGCAGTACTTC | CASSTGHLYEQYF
NA | TRBJ2-1 | TRBV19 | TRBD2 | TGTGCCAGTAGTCTAGCGGTTTACAATGAGCAGTTCTTC | CASSLAVYNEQFF
NA | TRBJ2-7 | TRBV25-1 | NA | TGTGCCAGCACTGAACTGGGCGGGGTGGGGGAGCAGTACTTC | CASTELGGVGEQYF
once | TRBJ2-1 | TRBV2 | TRBD2 | TGTGCCAGCAGTGACCCCCCCCTAGCGGCCTACAATGAGCAGTTCTTC | CASSDPPLAAYNEQFF
NA | TRBJ2-7 | TRBV28 | NA | TGTGCCAGCAGTTTAGTGGGGGCCTCCTACGAGCAGTACTTC | CASSLVGASYEQYF
NA | TRBJ2-1 | TRBV9 | TRBD1 | TGTGCCAGCAGCGTAGCTCTGGAGTCAGGGGGCTACAATGAGCAGTTCTTC | CASSVALESGGYNEQFF
once | TRBJ2-4 | TRBV5-4 | NA | TGTGCCAGCAGCTTGGCGGGGGCCAAAAACATTCAGTACTTC | CASSLAGAKNIQYF
NA | TRBJ1-5 | TRBV7-9 | TRBD1 | TGTGCCAGCAGCTTGACAGGGGACAAAAGTCAGCCCCAGCATTTT | CASSLTGDKSQPQHF
NA | TRBJ2-1 | TRBV18 | NA | TGTGCCAGCTCAGAACTTTACTCCTCCTACAATGAGCAGTTCTTC | CASSELYSSYNEQFF
NA | TRBJ1-2 | TRBV28 | TRBD1 | TGTGCCAGCAGTTTCCTTACAGGGGGCTATGGCTACACCTTC | CASSFLTGGYGYTF
few | TRBJ1-5 | TRBV6-5 | TRBD1 | TGTGCCAGCAGTTACGATACAGGGGGCAATCAGCCCCAGCATTTT | CASSYDTGGNQPQHF
NA | TRBJ2-7 | TRBV11-3 | TRBD1 | TGTGCCAGCAGCGATCGACAGGGGGCAAAGCAGTACTTC | CASSDRQGAKQYF
few | TRBJ1-5 | TRBV6-1 | TRBD1 | TGTGCCAGCAGTGGGGACAGTAATCAGCCCCAGCATTTT | CASSGDSNQPQHF
NA | TRBJ1-5 | TRBV6-1 | TRBD1 | TGTGCCAGCGCCCTCGGACAGGGGTATCAGCCCCAGCATTTT | CASALGQGYQPQHF
once | TRBJ1-1 | TRBV14 | NA | TGTGCCAGCAGTCGATTCCGGGACACACACACTGAAGCTTTCTTT | CASSRFRDTHTEAFF
NA | TRBJ2-7 | TRBV5-6 | TRBD2 | TGTGCCAGCAGCCAGGGGCGGGGGGCCTACGAGCAGTACTTC | CASSQGRGAYEQYF
NA | TRBJ2-7 | TRBV9 | NA | TGTGCCAGCAGCGACAACCGGGACGGAGGGTACGAGCAGTACTTC | CASSDNRDGGYEQYF
NA | TRBJ2-7 | TRBV7-9 | NA | TGTGCCAGCAGCTCCGTCAGGGGATGGGACTTC | CASSSVRGWDF
NA | TRBJ2-7 | TRBV19 | NA | TGTGCCTCCGCGGGGCAGGGGGTGTACGAGCAGTACTTC | CASAGQGVYEQYF
NA | TRBJ2-6 | TRBV7-9 | TRBD1 | TGTGCCAGCAGTCACCAGACAGGGGCTAGCTCTGGGGCCAACGTCCTGACTTTC | CASSHQTGASSGANVLTF
NA | TRBJ2-6 | TRBV5-4 | TRBD1 | TGTGCCAGCAGCTTATTTCGGGACAGGGGCGCTGGGGCCAACGTCCTGACTTTC | CASSLFRDRGAGANVLTF
NA | TRBJ2-5 | TRBV6-5 | TRBD1 | TGTGCCAGCAGTTACGGGACAGCCCAAGAGACCCAGTACTTC | CASSYGTAQETQYF
NA | TRBJ2-1 | TRBV28 | NA | TGTGCCAGCAAAACCCAACCCGGTGAGCAGTTCTTC | CASKTQPGEQFF
few | TRBJ2-1 | TRBV6-6 | TRBD1 | TGTGCCAGCATCGCCGGGACAGGGTACAATGAGCAGTTCTTC | CASIAGTGYNEQFF
NA | TRBJ2-5 | TRBV7-9 | NA | TGTGCCAGCAGCCAGTTGTTTAGCGGACCTCAAGAGACCCAGTACTTC | CASSQLFSGPQETQYF
NA | TRBJ2-7 | TRBV6-6 | TRBD1 | TGTGCCAGCAGTTTCGGGACAGGGAATGCTCACGAGCAGTACTTC | CASSFGTGNAHEQYF